This TCR beta chain was captured by sequencing in a study of graft-versus-host responses after intestinal transplantation. The CDR3 is 15 residues long. Germline loops: CDR1 SGDLS, CDR2 YYNGEE. Trimming removed 0 bases from V and 4 bases from J, with 13 bases in between. Points on this clone: The antigen is unknown.

Clones were read by immunoSEQ multiplex PCR, and TCRdb kept only the in-frame ones, dropping some. This sample yields more than 80,000 clones, of which around 83% are seen a single time; approximately 17% belongs to the top ten. J is TRBJ1-1 and V is TRBV9; possible D gene TRBD1, 5 bases. The sequence came from a human donor who received an intestinal transplant. The sequencing used unstimulated CD8+ T cells sorted from spleen or lymph node cells, collected before intestinal transplant. CDR3 protein: CASSVDPGRSTEAFF. The CDR3 nucleotides are TGTGCCAGCAGCGTAGACCCAGGGAGGAGCACTGAAGCTTTCTTT.